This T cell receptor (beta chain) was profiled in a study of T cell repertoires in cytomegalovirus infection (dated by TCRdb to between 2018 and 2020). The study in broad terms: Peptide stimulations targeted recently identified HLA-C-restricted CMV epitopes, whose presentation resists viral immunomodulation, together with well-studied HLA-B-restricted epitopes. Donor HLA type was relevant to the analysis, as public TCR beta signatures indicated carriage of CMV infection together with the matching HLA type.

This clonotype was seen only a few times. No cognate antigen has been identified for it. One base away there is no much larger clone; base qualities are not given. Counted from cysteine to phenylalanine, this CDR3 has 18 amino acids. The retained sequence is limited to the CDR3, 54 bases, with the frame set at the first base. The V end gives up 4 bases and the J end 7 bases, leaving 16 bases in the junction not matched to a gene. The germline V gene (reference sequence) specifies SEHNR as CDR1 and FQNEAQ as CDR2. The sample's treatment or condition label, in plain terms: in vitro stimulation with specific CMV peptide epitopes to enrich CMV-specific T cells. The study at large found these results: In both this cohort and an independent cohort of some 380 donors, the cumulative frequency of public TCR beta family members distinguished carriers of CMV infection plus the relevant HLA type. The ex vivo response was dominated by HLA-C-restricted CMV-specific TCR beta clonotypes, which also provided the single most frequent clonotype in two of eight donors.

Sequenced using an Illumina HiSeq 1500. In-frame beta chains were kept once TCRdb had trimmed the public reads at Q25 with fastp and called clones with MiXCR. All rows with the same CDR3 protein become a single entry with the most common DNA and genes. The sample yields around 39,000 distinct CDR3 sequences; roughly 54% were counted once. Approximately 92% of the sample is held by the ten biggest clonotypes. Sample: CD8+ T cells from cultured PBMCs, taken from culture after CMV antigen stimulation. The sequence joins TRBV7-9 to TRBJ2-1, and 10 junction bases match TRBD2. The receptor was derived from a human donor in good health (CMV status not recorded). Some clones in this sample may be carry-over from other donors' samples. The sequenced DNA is TGTGCCAGCAGCTCGTCGGAGGTCGGGACTAGCGACTGGAATGAGCAGTTCTTC. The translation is CASSSSEVGTSDWNEQFF.